This T cell receptor beta chain is from a study of blood T cell repertoires in COVID-19. Study-level information: PBMCs, B-cell-depleted T cells, or T cells provided the cDNA or gDNA that made up the material.

The table came from immunoSEQ multiplex PCR; TCRdb's copy has only in-frame clones and leaves some out. Seen here are under 30,000 clones, more than 80% observed once, and the top ten hold around 12%. V was shortened by 3 bases and J by 4 bases, with 12 bases between the two germline ends. In germline, CDR1 is KGHSH, CDR2 LQKENI. The CDR3 has 14 residues. The sequence came from a woman over 75 with active or convalescent COVID-19. The chain combines TRBV18 with TRBJ1-2; D possibly corresponds to TRBD1 (6 bases). The sequencing sample was made of peripheral blood. The CDR3, as DNA: TGTGCCAGCTCACCCCGACAGGCGGGCTATGGCTACACCTTC. Translated, it gives CASSPRQAGYGYTF.